The present T cell receptor (beta chain) was sequenced within a study of metastatic and nonmetastatic thyroid tumors. Study-level information: Where malignant and benign thyroid patients were concerned, repertoires were compared across blood and tumor or nodule tissue. The study's findings and limits: Malignant thyroid tumors reportedly had TCR beta diversity that was significantly higher than in benign nodules, in blood and tumor.

The CDR3 consists of 15 residues. V lost 2 bases, J lost 8 bases, and 15 bases lay in between. CDR1 is LGHDT, CDR2 YNNKEL, per germline (reference sequence). Treatment of any kind had been given to no patient before thyroid surgery. TCRdb re-called the PCR reads through MiXCR. The sample lists around 8,600 clones; 35% were seen once. As to this clone: Its antigen is unidentified.

The TCR originated in a female donor with papillary thyroid cancer or a benign thyroid nodule (not recorded which). Some clones in this sample may be carry-over from other donors' samples. Source material: tumor tissue. The chain recombines TRBV3-1 with TRBJ1-4; D is ambiguous. Here the CDR3 reads CASSQRPLGREKLFF. The CDR3, as DNA: TGTGCCAGCAGCCAAAGGCCCTTAGGGAGGGAAAAACTGTTTTTT.